This T cell receptor (beta chain) comes out of a study of breast tumors, draining lymph nodes, adjacent tissues. This clonotype was picked up many times. Its cognate antigen is unknown. TCRdb used MiXCR to reprocess the multiplex PCR reads, holding one entry per CDR3 protein. The sample has 200,000 or so distinct CDR3 sequences, roughly 31% seen once. Samples came from axillary lymph nodes draining the breast cancer. CDR3 length: 14 amino acids. The ends were cut back, 1 base at V and 4 bases at J, with 8 bases in the middle. Germline V gives CDR1 SGHRS, CDR2 YFSETQ. Study-level results: That most tumor T cells come from lymph nodes remained unproven.

V and J are TRBV5-1 and TRBJ2-2; no clear D gene. The sample taken for sequencing was axillary lymph node tissue. The receptor comes from a female donor with breast cancer. Some clones in this sample may be carry-over from other donors' samples. The CDR3 DNA is TGCGCCAGCAGCTTGACAGTGAGCACCGGGGAGCTGTTTTTT. This sequence encodes CASSLTVSTGELFF.